This section outlines one TCR beta chain sequence together with its context. V was shortened by 8 bases and J by 0 bases, with 8 bases between the two germline ends. The CDR3 is made up of 13 amino acids. Per germline, CDR1 KGHSH and CDR2 LQKENI. The data stem from a study of blood T cell repertoires in COVID-19. Using immunoSEQ multiplex PCR, the repertoire was profiled, and TCRdb retains in-frame clones only, with some absent. The table includes more than 150,000 clones, less than 90% detected once. Participants reported their clinical history, and cohort assignment relied on those reports. Symptom resolution, clearance, or two negative PCRs marked donors in Cohort 3 as recovered.

Sequenced material: PBMCs or T cells enriched from blood (not recorded which). The receptor comes from a woman aged 45-60 years who had recovered from COVID-19. The V call is TRBV18, the J call TRBJ1-3; D remains unclear. DNA of the CDR3: TGTGCCAGCGCGGGATCCTCTGGAAACACCATATATTTT. Protein sequence: CASAGSSGNTIYF. The variable domain in full, completed from reference TRBV18 and TRBJ1-3, reads NAGVMQNPRHLVRRRGQEARLRCSPMKGHSHVYWYRQLPEEGLKFMVYLQKENIIDESGMPKERFSAEFPKEGPSILRIQQVVRGDSAAYFCASAGSSGNTIYFGEGSWLTVV.